Below are 10 T cell receptor beta chains sequenced from a single sample in a study of blood T cell repertoires in COVID-19. Clones were sequenced by immunoSEQ multiplex PCR, and TCRdb holds only the in-frame ones, with some missing. The sample shows approximately 360,000 clones, around 89% of them seen only once. Sequencing was performed on peripheral blood. The origin of the receptors is a man aged 35 to 55 with acute or convalescent COVID-19.

The chain uses TRBV3-1 (or the pseudogene TRBV3-2) and TRBJ1-4, with unresolved D. This CDR3 comprises 14 residues. V was trimmed by 1 base and J by 4 bases, leaving 7 bases between them. The germline V gene encodes CDR1 LGHDT and CDR2 YNNKEL (reference sequence). The CDR3 DNA reads as TGTGCCAGCAGCCAAGGTCGACATAATGAAAAACTGTTTTTT. Its translation: CASSQGRHNEKLFF.

The chain combines TRBV28 with TRBJ1-5; the D is unclear. The CDR3 sequence is 17 residues long. Germline lookup yields CDR1 MDHEN and CDR2 SYDVKM. V lost 1 base to trimming and J lost 0 bases, with 13 bases between them. The CDR3 loop is CASSLFLEWYSNQPQHF. CDR3 nucleotides: TGTGCCAGCAGTTTATTTCTTGAGTGGTATAGCAATCAGCCCCAGCATTTT.

V is TRBV7-3 and J is TRBJ2-1; possible D gene TRBD2, 6 bases. This CDR3 has 16 residues. Trimming left V 1 base short and J 5 bases short, with 15 bases between. The germline gives CDR1 SGHTA, CDR2 FQGTGA. The CDR3 reads CASSLRGTPYDNEQFF. The DNA of the CDR3 is TGTGCCAGCAGCTTAAGGGGGACTCCCTATGACAATGAGCAGTTCTTC.

V is TRBV6-5 and J is TRBJ2-7, with 7 positions matching TRBD1. Germline CDR1 is MNHEY and CDR2 is SVGAGI. With 2 bases clipped from V and 2 bases from J, the junction kept 3 bases outside the gene matches. The CDR3 loop spans 14 amino acids. CDR3 amino acids: CASSYRTGAYEQYF. The CDR3 region has the DNA TGTGCCAGCAGTTACCGGACAGGCGCCTACGAGCAGTACTTC.

This chain connects TRBV2 to TRBJ1-2, with TRBD1 matching 11 bases. Germline CDR1 SNHLY, CDR2 FYNNEI. The V segment lost 6 bases and the J segment 7 bases; nucleotides outside the gene matches: 7. The CDR3 is 14 amino acids. CDR3 coding DNA: TGTGCCAGCAGAGACGGACAGGGGGCGGCTGGCTACACCTTC. The encoded protein is CASRDGQGAAGYTF.

Only one count was recorded for this clone. The chain is built from TRBV5-1 and TRBJ2-7; tentatively, D is TRBD2 (6 bases). The germline V gene has CDR1 SGHRS and CDR2 YFSETQ. The CDR3 extends over 15 amino acids. Trimming pared 0 bases from V and 3 bases from J, leaving 13 bases between. The CDR3 spells CASSLVATGDYEQYF. CDR3 nucleotide sequence: TGCGCCAGCAGCTTGGTGGCGACGGGGGACTACGAGCAGTACTTC. Supplemented by reference TRBV5-1 and TRBJ2-7, the full variable domain reads KAGVTQTPRYLIKTRGQQVTLSCSPISGHRSVSWYQQTPGQGLQFLFEYFSETQRNKGNFPGRFSGRQFSNSRSEMNVSTLELGDSALYLCASSLVATGDYEQYFGPGTRLTVT.

The J gene is TRBJ1-5, the V gene TRBV30; TRBD1 might be the D (5 bases). The CDR3 length is 14 residues. The germline gives CDR1 GTSNPN, CDR2 SVGIG (reference sequence). V lost 0 bases to trimming and J lost 6 bases, with 12 bases between them. CDR3 loop: CAWSVPGGSQPQHF. The CDR3 DNA reads as TGTGCCTGGAGTGTGCCGGGGGGGAGTCAGCCCCAGCATTTT.

The gene calls are TRBV29-1 and TRBJ2-2; TRBD1 matches at 10 bases. CDR3 size: 16 residues. V was pared by 3 bases and J by 1 base, with 5 bases of the junction left unmatched. Germline assignment: CDR1 SQVTM and CDR2 ANQGSEA. CDR3 DNA: TGCAGCGTTGAGAGGAGGGACAGGGGGAACACCGGGGAGCTGTTTTTT. Its translation is CSVERRDRGNTGELFF.

V gene TRBV4-1 combines with J gene TRBJ1-1; D is uncertain. The CDR3 extends over 17 amino acids. Germline V gene sequence: CDR1 MGHRA, CDR2 YSYEKL. V lost 4 bases to trimming and J lost 0 bases, with 18 bases between them. CDR3 in DNA: TGCGCCAGCAGCCCACGAGAGGGATCGACTATGAACACTGAAGCTTTCTTT. Residues: CASSPREGSTMNTEAFF.

The chain has TRBV30 and TRBJ2-7; TRBD1 matches 7 bases. The CDR3 consists of 13 residues. With 4 bases clipped from V and 1 base from J, the junction kept 4 bases outside the gene matches. Germline-derived CDR1 and CDR2 are GTSNPN and SVGIG (reference sequence). CDR3 DNA: TGTGCCTGGACTGGGACAGAATCCTACGAGCAGTACTTC. It yields the protein CAWTGTESYEQYF.